This TCR beta chain was sequenced during a study of Graves' ophthalmopathy and Graves' hyperthyroidism. Findings of the study overall: Appearing in blood as well were most expanded thyroid clonotypes above 0.001 frequency.

Out of around 9.4 ml of fresh peripheral blood, PBMCs were obtained. Germline assignment: CDR1 MNHEY and CDR2 SVGAGI. The CDR3 covers 14 residues. Trimming removed 0 bases from V and 0 bases from J, with 6 bases in between. This clonotype came up many times. Its antigen is unknown. TCR beta CDR3 amplification used RNA transcripts. HTBI primers primed a first-round RT-PCR, and a second-round multiplex PCR followed. TCRdb called the multiplex PCR reads again in MiXCR, with one record for every CDR3 protein. The sample lists over 200,000 distinct CDR3 sequences, around 28% occurring once. The rearrangement uses TRBV6-5 and TRBJ2-7; the D gene is possibly TRBD1 (6 bases). Sample: peripheral blood. The TCR sequence derives from a man in his fifties with Graves' ophthalmopathy. CDR3 region: CASSYSDSSYEQYF. Here the CDR3 DNA reads TGTGCCAGCAGTTACTCGGACAGCTCCTACGAGCAGTACTTC.